What follows are 8 T cell receptor beta chains derived from one specimen sequenced in a study of T cells in localized non-small cell lung cancer (dated by TCRdb to the early 2020s). The method behind the library was the immunoSEQ multiplex PCR assay. The table comes from immuneACCESS by way of TCRdb, which keeps in-frame sequences with V and J called. Part of the clones is missing from these tables; in studies checked, under half for an unresolved V gene and the rest for unknown reasons. In this sample the table shows tens of thousands of clones, roughly 90% of which occur a single time. 15% of the sample comes from the top ten. The source material was peripheral blood, sampled before any cancer treatment. The receptors here all came from a man aged 35-75 years with stage I squamous cell lung carcinoma.

V is TRBV11-2 and J is TRBJ2-1; the D is unclear. This CDR3 comprises 14 residues. Per the germline V gene, CDR1 is SGHAT and CDR2 is FQNNGV. Between the trimmed V and J ends, which lost 5 bases and 5 bases, there was a span of 13 bases. CDR3 nucleotides: TGTGCCAGCAGCCCCACCGTCCGGGACAATGAGCAGTTCTTC. This encodes CASSPTVRDNEQFF.

The J gene is TRBJ1-1, the V gene TRBV14, with 10 bases identical to TRBD1. Germline V gives CDR1 SGHDN, CDR2 FVKESK. V lost 2 bases to trimming and J lost 0 bases; unmatched junction nucleotides: 3. The CDR3 has 16 amino acids. The CDR3 reads CASSQQTGGLNTEAFF. The CDR3, as DNA: TGTGCCAGCAGCCAACAGACAGGGGGCCTGAACACTGAAGCTTTCTTT.

V usage is TRBV2 and J usage is TRBJ2-1; weak D call: TRBD2 (5 bases). Looked up from germline, CDR1 is SNHLY and CDR2 is FYNNEI. Between the trimmed V and J ends, which lost 5 bases and 0 bases, there was a span of 14 bases. The CDR3 has 16 amino acids. The CDR3 spells CASSPLLRDSYNEQFF. CDR3 nucleotides: TGTGCCAGCAGTCCTCTCTTACGGGACTCCTACAATGAGCAGTTCTTC.

This clone was observed a handful of times. The genes are TRBV6-6 and TRBJ1-2, with 8 bases that match TRBD1. Germline V CDR1 and CDR2: MNHNY, SVGAGI (reference sequence). J was trimmed by 6 bases and V by 5 bases; bases with no gene match: 5. The CDR3 spans 13 residues. The CDR3 spells CASSPQGANGYTF. CDR3 bases: TGTGCCAGCAGTCCCCAGGGGGCGAATGGCTACACCTTC.

The rearrangement joins TRBV4-2 to TRBJ1-2; D gene ambiguous. Germline-derived CDR1 and CDR2 are LGHNA and YNFKEQ. This CDR3 has 15 residues. V dropped 0 bases and J dropped 1 base, with 9 bases sitting between them. CDR3 residues: CASSQDSASNYGYTF. The CDR3 coding sequence is TGTGCCAGCAGCCAAGATTCGGCCAGTAACTATGGCTACACCTTC.

V usage is TRBV15 and J usage is TRBJ1-4; TRBD1 might be the D (6 bases). This CDR3 is 14 amino acids long. Germline V gene lookup returns CDR1 LNHNV and CDR2 YYDKDF (reference sequence). V was cut by 3 bases and J by 5 bases, with 10 bases left in between. The CDR3 spells CATSRAGVNEKLFF. The CDR3 nucleotides are TGTGCCACCAGCAGGGCAGGGGTAAATGAAAAACTGTTTTTT.

V gene TRBV15 combines with J gene TRBJ2-7; the D is unclear. The CDR3 contains 13 residues. Germline lookup yields CDR1 LNHNV and CDR2 YYDKDF (reference sequence). V was trimmed by 11 bases and J by 4 bases, leaving 18 bases between them. CDR3 sequence reads: CAASRSTYYEQYF. The DNA for the CDR3 is TGTGCCGCCTCCAGGAGCACTTATTACGAGCAGTACTTC. Together with reference TRBV15 and TRBJ2-7, the CDR3 gives the full variable domain: DAMVIQNPRYQVTQFGKPVTLSCSQTLNHNVMYWYQQKSSQAPKLLFHYYDKDFNNEADTPDNFQSRRPNTSFCFLDIRSPGLGDTAMYLCAASRSTYYEQYFGPGTRLTVT.

V usage is TRBV6-5 and J usage is TRBJ1-6; the match to TRBD1 covers 8 bases. CDR3 length: 13 amino acids. J was trimmed by 8 bases and V by 6 bases; bases with no gene match: 3. Germline values: CDR1 MNHEY, CDR2 SVGAGI. Here the CDR3 DNA reads TGTGCCAGCAGAAGACAGGGGTATTCACCCCTCCACTTT. Amino acid sequence: CASRRQGYSPLHF.